This T cell receptor beta chain is drawn from a study of T cell changes during pregnancy in multiple sclerosis. TCRdb keeps only in-frame clones here, not all; method: immunoSEQ multiplex PCR. The sample shows roughly 93,000 clones, 91% of them seen only once. The germline V gene encodes CDR1 MDHEN and CDR2 SYDVKM. Trimming stripped 8 bases from V and 6 bases from J, with 17 bases between. The CDR3 length is 13 residues. This chain uses TRBV28 with TRBJ2-7; D remains ambiguous. The source material was peripheral blood, sampled in the first trimester of pregnancy. The sequence was obtained from a female donor in good health, enrolled as a control in a pregnancy study. The CDR3 protein is CASGDVSPGEQYF. The CDR3 coding sequence is TGTGCCAGCGGAGACGTCTCCCCCGGCGAGCAGTACTTC.